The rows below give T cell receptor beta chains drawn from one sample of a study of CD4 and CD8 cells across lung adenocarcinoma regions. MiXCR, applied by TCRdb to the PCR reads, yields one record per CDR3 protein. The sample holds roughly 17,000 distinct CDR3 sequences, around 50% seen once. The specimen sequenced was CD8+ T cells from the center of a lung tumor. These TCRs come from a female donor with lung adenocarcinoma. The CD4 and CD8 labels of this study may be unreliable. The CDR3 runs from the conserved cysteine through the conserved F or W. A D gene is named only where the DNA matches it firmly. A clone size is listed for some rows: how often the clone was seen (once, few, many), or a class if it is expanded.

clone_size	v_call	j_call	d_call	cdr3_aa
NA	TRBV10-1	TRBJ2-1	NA	CASSEEQGSYNEQFF
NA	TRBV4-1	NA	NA	CASSAPWAAIYEQYF
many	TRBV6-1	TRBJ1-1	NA	CASRMRYMNTEAFF
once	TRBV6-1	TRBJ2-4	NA	CAGRGAKNIQYF
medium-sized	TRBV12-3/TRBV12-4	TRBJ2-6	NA	CASSSPGANVLTF
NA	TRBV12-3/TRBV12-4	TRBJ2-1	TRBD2	CASRLGGGGGGGDNEQFF
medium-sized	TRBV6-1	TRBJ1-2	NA	CASSPRPGGDYGYTF
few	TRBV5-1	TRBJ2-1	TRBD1	CASKRGDRNNEQFF
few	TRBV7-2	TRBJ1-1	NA	CASSASGYTEAFF
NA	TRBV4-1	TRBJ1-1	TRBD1	CASSHPGQLNTEAFF
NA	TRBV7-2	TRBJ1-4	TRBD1	CASSPRLQGAGGKLFF
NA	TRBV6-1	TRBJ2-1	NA	CASRPGTAVGNEQFF
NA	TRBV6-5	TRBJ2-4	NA	CASSYRGGAQNIQYF
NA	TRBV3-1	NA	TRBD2	CASSRGTSSGNEQFF
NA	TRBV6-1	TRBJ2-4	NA	CASSPTGLRATNTQYF
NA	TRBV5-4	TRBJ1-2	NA	CASSATGLRGYTF
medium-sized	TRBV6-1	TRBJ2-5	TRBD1	CASSELTGKETQYF
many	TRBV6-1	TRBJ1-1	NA	CASSLGGSNTEAFF
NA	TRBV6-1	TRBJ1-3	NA	CASSPTGSSGNTIYF
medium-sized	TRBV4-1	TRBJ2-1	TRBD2	CASRGSGGYNEQFF
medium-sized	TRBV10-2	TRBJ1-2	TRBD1	CASTPGGSGYTF
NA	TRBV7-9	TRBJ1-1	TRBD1	CASSPGQGRGPEAFF